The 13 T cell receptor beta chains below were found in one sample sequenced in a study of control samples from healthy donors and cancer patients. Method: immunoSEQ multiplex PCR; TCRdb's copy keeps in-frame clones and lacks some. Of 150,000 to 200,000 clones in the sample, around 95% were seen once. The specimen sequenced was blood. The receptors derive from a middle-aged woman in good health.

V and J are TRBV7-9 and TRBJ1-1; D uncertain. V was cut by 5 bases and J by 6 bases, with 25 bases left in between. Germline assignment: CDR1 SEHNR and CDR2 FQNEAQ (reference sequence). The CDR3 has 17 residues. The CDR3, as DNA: TGTGCCAGCAGCGACACACAATCCGCCCGTGGTGGGCCTGAAGCTTTCTTT. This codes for CASSDTQSARGGPEAFF.

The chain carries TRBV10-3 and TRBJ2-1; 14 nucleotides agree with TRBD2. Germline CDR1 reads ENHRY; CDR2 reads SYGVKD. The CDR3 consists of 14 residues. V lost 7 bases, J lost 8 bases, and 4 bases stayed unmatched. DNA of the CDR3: TGTGCCATCACTCCGGGACTAGCGGGAGATGAGCAGTTCTTC. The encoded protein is CAITPGLAGDEQFF.

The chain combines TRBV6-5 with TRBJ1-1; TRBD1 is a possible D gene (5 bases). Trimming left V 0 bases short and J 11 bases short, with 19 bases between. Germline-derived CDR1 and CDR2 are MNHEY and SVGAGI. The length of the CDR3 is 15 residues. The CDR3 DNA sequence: TGTGCCAGCAGTTACTCGATACCGACCCCCAGGGTTGCTTTCTTT. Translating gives CASSYSIPTPRVAFF.

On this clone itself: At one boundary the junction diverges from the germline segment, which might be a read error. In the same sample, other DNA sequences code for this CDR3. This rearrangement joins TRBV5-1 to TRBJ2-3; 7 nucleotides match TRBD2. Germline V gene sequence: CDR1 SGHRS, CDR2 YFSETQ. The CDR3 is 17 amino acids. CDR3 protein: CASSLAWSAGGTDTQYF. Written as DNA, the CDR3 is TGCGCCAGCAGTTTGGCCTGGTCCGCGGGGGGCACAGATACGCAGTATTTT.

Here the CDR3 reads CASSGTGSSVYEQYF. The CDR3 nucleotides read TGTGCCAGCAGCGGGACAGGTTCCTCGGTCTACGAGCAGTACTTC. This chain joins TRBV7-9 and TRBJ2-7, with 8 bases fitting TRBD1. Germline V gene sequence: CDR1 SEHNR, CDR2 FQNEAQ (reference sequence). The CDR3 sequence is 15 residues long. The J segment lost 3 bases and the V segment lost 5 bases, leaving 9 bases of the junction unmatched. Full variable domain (missing parts from reference TRBV7-9 and TRBJ2-7): DTGVSQNPRHKITKRGQNVTFRCDPISEHNRLYWYRQTLGQGPEFLTYFQNEAQLEKSRLLSDRFSAERPKGSFSTLEIQRTEQGDSAMYLCASSGTGSSVYEQYFGPGTRLTVT.

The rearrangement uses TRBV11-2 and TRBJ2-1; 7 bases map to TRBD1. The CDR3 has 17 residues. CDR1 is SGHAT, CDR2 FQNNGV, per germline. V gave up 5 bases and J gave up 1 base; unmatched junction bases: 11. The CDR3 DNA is TGTGCCAGCAGCCCTACAGGGGCAGGGTCGTCCTACAATGAGCAGTTCTTC. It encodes CASSPTGAGSSYNEQFF.

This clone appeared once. CDR3: CASSQIRVGTDTQYF. The DNA for the CDR3 is TGTGCCAGCAGCCAAATCCGGGTTGGCACAGATACGCAGTATTTT. The J gene is TRBJ2-3, the V gene TRBV3-1 (or the pseudogene TRBV3-2); no clear D. The CDR3 has 15 residues. V was pared by 2 bases and J by 1 base, with 10 bases between. In germline, CDR1 is LGHDT, CDR2 YNNKEL (reference sequence).

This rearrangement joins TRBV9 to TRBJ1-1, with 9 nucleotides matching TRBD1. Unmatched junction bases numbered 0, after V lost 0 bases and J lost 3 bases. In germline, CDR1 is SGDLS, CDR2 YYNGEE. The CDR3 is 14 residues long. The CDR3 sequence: CASSVGTGDTEAFF. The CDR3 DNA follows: TGTGCCAGCAGCGTAGGGACAGGGGACACTGAAGCTTTCTTT.

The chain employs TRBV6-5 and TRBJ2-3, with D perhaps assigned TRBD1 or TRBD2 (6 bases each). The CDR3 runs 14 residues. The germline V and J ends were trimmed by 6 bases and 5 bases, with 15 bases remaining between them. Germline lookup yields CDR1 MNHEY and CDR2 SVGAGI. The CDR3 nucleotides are TGTGCCAGCAGAGGGGGTCCGGGAGTAGATACGCAGTATTTT. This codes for CASRGGPGVDTQYF.

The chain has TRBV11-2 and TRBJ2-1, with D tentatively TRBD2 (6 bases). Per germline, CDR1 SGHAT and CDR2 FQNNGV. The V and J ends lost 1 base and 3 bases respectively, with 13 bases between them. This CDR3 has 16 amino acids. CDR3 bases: TGTGCCAGCAGCTTAGGGTACGGGAGTCTCTACAATGAGCAGTTCTTC. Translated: CASSLGYGSLYNEQFF. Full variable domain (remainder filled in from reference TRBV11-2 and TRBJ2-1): EAGVAQSPRYKIIEKRQSVAFWCNPISGHATLYWYQQILGQGPKLLIQFQNNGVVDDSQLPKDRFSAERLKGVDSTLKIQPAKLEDSAVYLCASSLGYGSLYNEQFFGPGTRLTVL.

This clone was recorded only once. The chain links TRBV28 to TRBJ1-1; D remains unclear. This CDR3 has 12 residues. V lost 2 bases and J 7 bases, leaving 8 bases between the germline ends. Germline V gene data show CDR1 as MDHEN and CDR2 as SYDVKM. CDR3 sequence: CASSLSEIEAFF. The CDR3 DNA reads TGTGCCAGCAGTTTAAGCGAGATTGAAGCTTTCTTT. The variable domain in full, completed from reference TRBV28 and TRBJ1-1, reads DVKVTQSSRYLVKRTGEKVFLECVQDMDHENMFWYRQDPGLGLRLIYFSYDVKMKEKGDIPEGYSVSREKKERFSLILESASTNQTSMYLCASSLSEIEAFFGQGTRLTVV.

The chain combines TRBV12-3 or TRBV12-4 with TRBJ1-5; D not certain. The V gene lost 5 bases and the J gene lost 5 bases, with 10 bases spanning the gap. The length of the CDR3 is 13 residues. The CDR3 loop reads CASSIKRDQPQHF. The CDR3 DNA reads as TGTGCCAGCAGTATCAAGCGAGATCAGCCCCAGCATTTT.

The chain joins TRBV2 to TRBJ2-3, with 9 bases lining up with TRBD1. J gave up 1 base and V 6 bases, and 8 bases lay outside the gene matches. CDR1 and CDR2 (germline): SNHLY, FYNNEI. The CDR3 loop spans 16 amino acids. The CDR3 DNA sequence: TGTGCCAGCAGGCGAACAGGGGGCGCTGGCACAGATACGCAGTATTTT. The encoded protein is CASRRTGGAGTDTQYF.